This passage covers 26 T cell receptor beta chains from one sample sequenced in a study of T cells after yellow fever vaccination. TCRdb processed the 5' RACE reads anew with MiXCR; each CDR3 protein has one entry. The sample carries tens of thousands of distinct CDR3 sequences, less than 8.5% recorded once. The sample in question was CD8+ T cells sorted from PBMCs, obtained 15 days after the yellow fever booster vaccination. These receptors came from a young man who received the YFV17D yellow fever vaccine.

The chain employs TRBV5-4 and TRBJ2-7, with D perhaps matching TRBD1 or TRBD2 (5 bases each). This CDR3 spans 15 amino acids. Trimming removed 10 bases from V and 7 bases from J, with 27 bases in between. From germline, CDR1 is SGHNT and CDR2 YYREEE (reference sequence). For the CDR3, the DNA is TGTGCCTCCTGTCACCAGAGGGACCGAGGGCGGGAGCAGTACTTC. The encoded protein is CASCHQRDRGREQYF. Full variable domain (outside the CDR3, taken from reference TRBV5-4 and TRBJ2-7): ETGVTQSPTHLIKTRGQQVTLRCSSQSGHNTVSWYQQALGQGPQFIFQYYREEENGRGNFPPRFSGLQFPNYSSELNVNALELDDSALYLCASCHQRDRGREQYFGPGTRLTVT.

This clonotype was detected ten times or more. The chain employs TRBV20-1 and TRBJ2-1, with TRBD2 matching over 9 bases. Germline V CDR1 and CDR2: DFQATT, SNEGSKA (reference sequence). V lost 6 bases to trimming and J lost 3 bases; unmatched junction nucleotides: 6. The CDR3 extends over 14 amino acids. CDR3 loop: CSAPGLAFYNEQFF. The DNA of the CDR3 is TGCAGTGCCCCGGGACTAGCCTTCTACAATGAGCAGTTCTTC.

This clonotype came up many times. The chain employs TRBV9 and TRBJ2-7, with TRBD1 matching 7 bases. Germline V lookup: CDR1 SGDLS, CDR2 YYNGEE. CDR3 length: 15 amino acids. Trimming took 0 bases from V and 4 from J; bases not matched to a gene: 7. CDR3 loop: CASSVEQGTAYEQYF. The CDR3, as DNA: TGTGCCAGCAGCGTAGAGCAAGGGACAGCATACGAGCAGTACTTC.

Many counts were recorded for this clonotype. This chain connects TRBV5-1 to TRBJ2-1, with 12 bases that match TRBD2. This CDR3 region has 17 residues. After removal of 2 bases from V and 0 bases from J, the junction contained 3 bases not matched to a gene. Germline V gene data show CDR1 as SGHRS and CDR2 as YFSETQ. The CDR3 here is CASSLGLAGNSYNEQFF. CDR3 DNA: TGCGCCAGCAGCTTAGGACTAGCGGGAAACTCCTACAATGAGCAGTTCTTC.

Many counts were recorded for this clonotype. This rearrangement joins TRBV6-1 to TRBJ2-3; D is unresolved. V lost 8 bases and J 4 bases, leaving 13 bases between the germline ends. Germline assignment: CDR1 MNHNS and CDR2 SASEGT. The CDR3 contains 13 residues. The CDR3 sequence is CASAHVQADTQYF. CDR3 DNA sequence: TGTGCCAGCGCGCACGTCCAGGCAGATACGCAGTATTTT.

This clonotype occurred many times. The rearrangement uses TRBV6-5 and TRBJ2-1; D not certain. The CDR3 runs 18 residues. V dropped 0 bases and J dropped 0 bases, with 15 bases sitting between them. Germline CDR1 is MNHEY and CDR2 is SVGAGI. As DNA, the CDR3 is TGTGCCAGCAGTTACTCGATTTACAGTAGCAGCTCCTACAATGAGCAGTTCTTC. This translates into CASSYSIYSSSSYNEQFF.

At least ten counts were recorded for this clonotype. The chain couples TRBV28 to TRBJ2-5, with 8 positions matching TRBD1. The CDR3 consists of 16 residues. Germline lookup yields CDR1 MDHEN and CDR2 SYDVKM. Trimming removed 3 bases from V and 5 bases from J; junction bases left unmatched: 11. The CDR3 region is CASSFADRAVRETQYF. The DNA of the CDR3 is TGTGCCAGCAGTTTCGCGGACAGGGCTGTTAGGGAGACCCAGTACTTC.

This clonotype was counted at least ten times. The chain links TRBV11-2 to TRBJ2-5; TRBD1 matches at 7 bases. The CDR3 runs 13 residues. In germline, CDR1 is SGHAT, CDR2 FQNNGV. The J segment lost 5 bases and the V segment lost 5 bases, leaving 5 bases of the junction unmatched. CDR3 region: CASSLTGEETQYF. In DNA, the CDR3 is TGTGCCAGCAGCCTAACAGGGGAGGAGACCCAGTACTTC.

This clonotype was picked up many times. This chain links TRBV5-1 with TRBJ2-7; D may correspond to TRBD1 or TRBD2 (5 bases each). This CDR3 has 16 amino acids. V was shortened by 3 bases and J by 6 bases, with 22 bases between the two germline ends. In germline, CDR1 is SGHRS, CDR2 YFSETQ. DNA for the CDR3: TGCGCCAGCAGCTGGGGGATCTTAGCTGACGATGGCGAGCAGTACTTC. It translates to CASSWGILADDGEQYF.

At least ten counts were recorded for this clonotype. The chain links TRBV29-1 to TRBJ1-1; 7 bases are a match to TRBD1. Germline trimming cut 4 bases from V and 1 base from J; bases unmatched to any gene: 18. CDR3 size: 18 residues. The germline gives CDR1 SQVTM, CDR2 ANQGSEA. CDR3 coding DNA: TGCAGCGTTGTCCCCAGCACACAGGGGACCGGCCGGAACACTGAAGCTTTCTTT. Protein: CSVVPSTQGTGRNTEAFF.

Many counts were recorded for this clonotype. The V call is TRBV6-5, the J call TRBJ2-3, with 7 positions matching TRBD2. After removal of 4 bases from V and 0 bases from J, the junction contained 7 bases not matched to a gene. There are 16 residues in the CDR3. Germline loops: CDR1 MNHEY, CDR2 SVGAGI. The CDR3 DNA reads as TGTGCCAGCAGTTTAGAACCTAGCGGTAGCACAGATACGCAGTATTTT. This codes for CASSLEPSGSTDTQYF.

This clonotype was counted many times. The chain recombines TRBV11-2 with TRBJ2-1, with 9 bases lining up with TRBD2. This CDR3 has 16 residues. V was pared by 1 base and J by 3 bases, with 4 bases of the junction left unmatched. CDR1 SGHAT and CDR2 FQNNGV come from the germline V gene. CDR3 loop: CASSLVPSGIYNEQFF. The DNA for the CDR3 is TGTGCCAGCAGCTTAGTACCTAGCGGGATCTACAATGAGCAGTTCTTC.

This clonotype has a count of ten or more. The rearrangement links TRBV7-8 to TRBJ2-1; D is unclear. There are 11 residues in the CDR3. Germline V gene data show CDR1 as SGHVS and CDR2 as FQNEAQ. The ends were cut back, 0 bases at V and 8 bases at J, with 2 bases in the middle. The CDR3 coding sequence is TGTGCCAGCAGCTTAGCATATGAGCAGTTCTTC. It yields the protein CASSLAYEQFF.

This clonotype was observed many times. This rearrangement joins TRBV7-8 to TRBJ2-3; possible D gene TRBD2, 5 bases. V gave up 3 bases and J gave up 5 bases, with 12 bases separating them. This CDR3 has 14 residues. Looked up from germline, CDR1 is SGHVS and CDR2 is FQNEAQ. The CDR3 sequence is CASSFKPAGDTQYF. The DNA of the CDR3 is TGTGCCAGCAGCTTTAAGCCGGCGGGAGATACGCAGTATTTT.

This clonotype was counted many times. The gene calls are TRBV12-3 or TRBV12-4 and TRBJ2-5; possible D gene TRBD1, 6 bases. V gave up 5 bases and J gave up 4 bases, with 17 bases separating them. The CDR3 is 15 residues long. CDR3 region: CASSIVTGIRETQYF. As DNA, the CDR3 is TGTGCCAGCAGTATCGTAACAGGGATACGAGAGACCCAGTACTTC.

This clonotype has ten or more counts. J is TRBJ2-1 and V is TRBV12-3 or TRBV12-4, with 8 bases matching TRBD2. Losses at the gene ends were 7 bases for V and 6 bases for J; bases not matched to a gene: 11. The CDR3 runs 15 residues. The DNA for the CDR3 is TGTGCCAGCACCCGAGCGGGAGCGGGTGGCAATGAGCAGTTCTTC. It codes for CASTRAGAGGNEQFF.

The rearrangement uses TRBV4-3 and TRBJ2-7, with a possible D match to TRBD1 (8 bases). V lost 2 bases and J lost 4, with 18 bases in between. The CDR3 consists of 16 residues. CDR1 LGHNA and CDR2 YSLEER come from the germline V gene. CDR3 bases: TGCGCCAGCAGCCAATTCGCGACAGGGGAGGGGTACGAGCAGTACTTC. Its translation is CASSQFATGEGYEQYF.

This clonotype was counted many times. The chain links TRBV4-3 to TRBJ2-3, with no clear D. The germline V and J ends were trimmed by 3 bases and 1 base, with 11 bases remaining between them. The length of the CDR3 is 15 residues. In germline, CDR1 is LGHNA, CDR2 YSLEER. The CDR3 nucleotides are TGCGCCAGCAGCCAGGAATTATGGGGCACAGATACGCAGTATTTT. It yields the protein CASSQELWGTDTQYF.

This clonotype has ten or more counts. This chain joins TRBV27 and TRBJ2-7, with TRBD1 identical over 9 bases. The junction had 9 bases not matched to a gene; V was cut back by 5 bases and J by 4 bases. Germline V gene sequence: CDR1 MNHEY, CDR2 SMNVEV (reference sequence). The CDR3 consists of 15 residues. The CDR3 is CASSIPGQGFYEQYF. The CDR3, as DNA: TGTGCCAGCAGTATCCCGGGACAGGGTTTTTACGAGCAGTACTTC.

This clonotype was picked up a small number of times. V and J are TRBV5-1 and TRBJ2-3; D is perhaps TRBD1 or TRBD2 (6 bases each). The V and J ends lost 2 bases and 1 base respectively, with 14 bases between them. This CDR3 has 16 amino acids. In germline, CDR1 is SGHRS, CDR2 YFSETQ. CDR3 loop: CASSFPGADGTDTQYF. Written as DNA, the CDR3 is TGCGCCAGCAGCTTCCCGGGGGCAGACGGCACAGATACGCAGTATTTT.

This clonotype was recorded at least ten times. The V and J genes are TRBV12-3 or TRBV12-4 and TRBJ2-7; 11 nucleotides align to TRBD1. Trimming at V came to 5 bases and at J to 4 bases, leaving 4 bases not matched to a gene. The CDR3 consists of 14 residues. CDR3 bases: TGTGCCAGCAGTGGACAGGGGGCATGGTACGAGCAGTACTTC. It codes for CASSGQGAWYEQYF.

The V and J genes are TRBV5-3 and TRBJ2-7; D not resolved. TRBV5-3 is reported as an ORF; its role is uncertain. The CDR3 extends over 11 amino acids. V lost 3 bases and J 3 bases, leaving 4 bases between the germline ends. The CDR3 nucleotides read TGTGCCAGAAGCTCCATCTACGAGCAGTACTTC. Translation: CARSSIYEQYF.

This clonotype was detected many times. The chain joins TRBV27 to TRBJ1-6, with D possibly TRBD1 on 5 matching bases. Trimming left V 2 bases short and J 4 bases short, with 9 bases between. Germline CDR1 reads MNHEY; CDR2 reads SMNVEV (reference sequence). The length of the CDR3 is 15 residues. This CDR3 is CASSLIGAYNSPLHF. The CDR3 region has the DNA TGTGCCAGCAGTTTAATAGGGGCTTATAATTCACCCCTCCACTTT.

This clonotype showed up many times. The chain uses TRBV27 and TRBJ2-2; D is ambiguous. The V end was cut by 0 bases, the J end by 7 bases, with 12 bases between. The CDR3 runs to 15 residues. Germline CDR1 and CDR2: MNHEY and SMNVEV (reference sequence). The CDR3 DNA reads as TGTGCCAGCAGTTTATCAAGCAGTACCGGCGGGGAGCTGTTTTTT. This gives the protein CASSLSSSTGGELFF.

Regarding this clonotype: Since a much larger clone is just one base distant, this may be a read error. This chain uses TRBV3-1 with TRBJ2-7; 7 bases are a match to TRBD2. Germline CDR1 is LGHDT and CDR2 is YNNKEL (reference sequence). V lost 3 bases, J lost 3 bases, and 8 bases stayed unmatched. The CDR3 contains 15 residues. The CDR3 loop reads CASSHVSGIFYEQYF. CDR3 sequence (DNA): TGTGCCAGCAGCCATGTAAGCGGGATCTTCTACGAGCAGTACTTC.

This clonotype has ten or more counts. The genes are TRBV9 and TRBJ2-2; unclear D gene. Trimming left V 7 bases short and J 1 base short, with 11 bases between. The CDR3 has 14 amino acids. Germline-derived CDR1 and CDR2 are SGDLS and YYNGEE. In nucleotides, the CDR3 is TGTGCCAGCGATGGACCTCTGAACACCGGGGAGCTGTTTTTT. The encoded protein is CASDGPLNTGELFF.